Below, 31 T cell receptor beta chains from the same sample are listed, as sequenced in a study of cytomegalovirus exposure and HLA in healthy donors. PCR used 60 Vbeta primers and 13 Jbeta primers. Profiling relied on immunoSEQ multiplex PCR, and the TCRdb table lists in-frame clones only, not all of them. The repertoire has 150,000 to 170,000 clones, approximately 72% of them found once; the top ten carry approximately 2.6%. Sequencing input: PBMCs. These receptors originate from a man aged 18 to 35 in good health and CMV-seronegative.

The chain links TRBV19 to TRBJ1-2, with D perhaps TRBD1 (5 bases). The V gene lost 5 bases and the J gene lost 5 bases, with 21 bases spanning the gap. Per the germline V gene, CDR1 is LNHDA and CDR2 is SQIVND (reference sequence). The CDR3 length is 16 residues. The chain's CDR3 is CASSAPSQGGGYGYTF. The CDR3 bases are TGTGCCAGTAGTGCCCCCTCGCAGGGAGGAGGATATGGCTACACCTTC.

This clone was seen once. The J gene is TRBJ1-5, the V gene TRBV5-6; TRBD1 is a possible D gene (6 bases). From germline, CDR1 is SGHDT and CDR2 YYEEEE. Trimming removed 6 bases from V and 2 bases from J, with 18 bases in between. CDR3 length: 16 residues. CDR3 sequence reads: CASTVTGRHGNQPQHF. CDR3 in DNA: TGTGCCAGCACCGTGACAGGACGACATGGCAATCAGCCCCAGCATTTT.

The rearrangement links TRBV14 to TRBJ2-3; 8 bases fit TRBD2. Germline V CDR1 and CDR2: SGHDN, FVKESK. Trimming removed 1 base from V and 6 bases from J; junction bases left unmatched: 9. CDR3 length: 16 amino acids. CDR3 sequence: CASSQAPAGVPDTQYF. In DNA, the CDR3 is TGTGCCAGCAGCCAAGCCCCAGCGGGGGTGCCGGATACGCAGTATTTT.

J is TRBJ2-2 and V is TRBV7-9, with 9 bases fitting TRBD2. The CDR3 totals 15 residues. V shed 5 bases, J shed 3 bases, and the junction held 4 bases outside the gene matches. Germline assignment: CDR1 SEHNR and CDR2 FQNEAQ (reference sequence). CDR3 nucleotide sequence: TGTGCCAGCAGCCGCGGGGGGGCTGACACCGGGGAGCTGTTTTTT. This encodes CASSRGGADTGELFF.

The V call is TRBV14, the J call TRBJ2-7; D call uncertain. From germline, CDR1 is SGHDN and CDR2 FVKESK. The CDR3 sequence is 13 residues long. Trimming removed 0 bases at V and 7 bases at J, with 10 bases between. This CDR3 reads CASSQESRGEQYV. The CDR3 DNA reads as TGTGCCAGCAGCCAAGAGTCACGTGGAGAGCAGTACGTC.

The chain recombines TRBV4-3 with TRBJ1-2; D is unresolved. Trimming cost V 4 bases and J 8 bases, with 11 bases left between them. The CDR3 has 12 residues. Germline CDR1 and CDR2: LGHNA and YSLEER. CDR3 loop: CASSPYAGGYTF. The CDR3 nucleotides are TGCGCCAGCAGCCCATACGCGGGGGGCTACACCTTC.

V and J are TRBV7-9 and TRBJ1-4, with D unresolved. Germline V gives CDR1 SEHNR, CDR2 FQNEAQ (reference sequence). V gave up 7 bases and J gave up 0 bases, with 15 bases separating them. The CDR3 covers 16 residues. The CDR3 reads CASNSQSPSTNEKLFF. The CDR3, as DNA: TGTGCCAGCAACTCTCAAAGTCCGTCAACTAATGAAAAACTGTTTTTT.

To note about this clone: At one of its ends the junction is not consistent with the germline gene, which may arise from a read error. The V call is TRBV7-7, the J call TRBJ2-1; 11 bases match TRBD2. The CDR3 contains 15 residues. The germline V gene encodes CDR1 SSHAT and CDR2 FNYEAQ (reference sequence). Here the CDR3 reads CASSLAGGPVNEQFF. Here the CDR3 DNA reads TGTGCTAGCAGCTTAGCGGGGGGGCCGGTCAATGAGCAGTTCTTC. Complete variable domain (other parts from reference TRBV7-7 and TRBJ2-1): GAGVSQSPRYKVTKRGQDVTLRCDPISSHATLYWYQQALGQGPEFLTYFNYEAQPDKSGLPSDRFSAERPEGSISTLTIQRTEQRDSAMYRCASSLAGGPVNEQFFGPGTRLTVL.

The chain is built from TRBV11-3 and TRBJ2-3; 12 positions match TRBD2. V shed 5 bases, J shed 6 bases, and the junction held 15 bases outside the gene matches. The CDR3 sequence is 18 residues long. Germline V gene data show CDR1 as SGHNT and CDR2 as YENEEA. The CDR3 loop is CASSPGLTSGGTRDTQYF. The DNA of the CDR3 is TGTGCCAGCAGCCCGGGGTTGACTAGCGGGGGAACAAGGGATACGCAGTATTTT. Looking up the rest from reference TRBV11-3 and TRBJ2-3 gives the full variable domain: EAGVVQSPRYKIIEKKQPVAFWCNPISGHNTLYWYLQNLGQGPELLIRYENEEAVDDSQLPKDRFSAERLKGVDSTLKIQPAELGDSAVYLCASSPGLTSGGTRDTQYFGPGTRLTVL.

The DNA for the CDR3 is TGTGCCAGCCGACAGGGGGAGCATAGTGGCTACACCTTC. Translation gives CASRQGEHSGYTF. The rearrangement uses TRBV2 and TRBJ1-2; 9 bases match TRBD1. The CDR3 runs to 13 residues. The trim removed 8 bases at V and 7 bases at J, leaving 8 bases unmatched. Germline-derived CDR1 and CDR2 are SNHLY and FYNNEI.

This clone came up once. The chain couples TRBV6-5 to TRBJ2-1; 8 bases align to TRBD2. With V trimmed by 0 bases and J by 5 bases, 0 bases remained unmatched. The length of the CDR3 is 14 residues. The germline CDR1 and CDR2 sequences are MNHEY and SVGAGI. CDR3 residues: CASSYSGGDNEQFF. CDR3 coding DNA: TGTGCCAGCAGTTACTCCGGGGGGGACAATGAGCAGTTCTTC.

V gene TRBV9 combines with J gene TRBJ2-5; 8 nucleotides agree with TRBD2. The CDR3 is made up of 15 amino acids. The ends lost 0 bases at V and 2 bases at J; junction bases unmatched: 3. Germline values: CDR1 SGDLS, CDR2 YYNGEE. CDR3 sequence: CASSVAGGEQETQYF. For the CDR3, the DNA is TGTGCCAGCAGCGTAGCGGGGGGGGAACAAGAGACCCAGTACTTC.

CDR3 region: CASSLVPNEQFF. CDR3 coding DNA: TGTGCCAGCAGCTTAGTCCCGAATGAGCAGTTCTTC. The chain recombines TRBV11-3 with TRBJ2-1; the D is unclear. CDR1 is SGHNT, CDR2 YENEEA, per germline. This CDR3 comprises 12 residues. Trimming pared 1 base from V and 7 bases from J, leaving 5 bases between.

Of note for this clone: The junction differs from germline at one of its ends, possibly a read error. Other nucleotide sequences in the sample specify the same CDR3. This chain uses TRBV27 with TRBJ2-4, with D tentatively TRBD2 (5 bases). The CDR3 is 13 amino acids. In germline, CDR1 is MNHEY, CDR2 SMNVEV (reference sequence). CDR3 sequence: CASRTGASNSQYF. CDR3 nucleotides: TGCGCCAGCAGAACCGGAGCTAGCAACAGTCAGTACTTC.

This clone was detected a few times. The rearrangement joins TRBV6-1 to TRBJ2-5; 9 nucleotides match TRBD2. V lost 1 base and J lost 2; bases outside the gene matches: 5. This CDR3 comprises 16 residues. The germline V gene has CDR1 MNHNS and CDR2 SASEGT. Here the CDR3 DNA reads TGTGCCAGCAGTGAAGTGGGCGGGGGGGTACAAGAGACCCAGTACTTC. It codes for CASSEVGGGVQETQYF.

This clone was counted once. J is TRBJ1-1 and V is TRBV5-4; a possible D gene is TRBD1 (5 bases). Trimming took off 6 bases at V and 3 bases at J, with 15 bases between the two ends. Germline V gene lookup returns CDR1 SGHNT and CDR2 YYREEE (reference sequence). The CDR3 spans 14 residues. This CDR3 reads CASTRTSRDTEAFF. The CDR3 DNA sequence: TGTGCCAGCACCAGAACCAGCAGGGACACTGAAGCTTTCTTT.

The J gene is TRBJ2-2, the V gene TRBV11-2; TRBD2 agrees at 9 bases. This CDR3 contains 17 residues. CDR1 SGHAT and CDR2 FQNNGV come from the germline V gene. With 1 base clipped from V and 0 bases from J, the junction kept 3 bases outside the gene matches. As DNA, the CDR3 is TGTGCCAGCAGCTTAGGACTAGCGGCTCCGAACACCGGGGAGCTGTTTTTT. It is translated as CASSLGLAAPNTGELFF.

This clone occurred a few times. The chain links TRBV6-1 to TRBJ2-3; 9 bases are shared with TRBD1. This CDR3 comprises 14 residues. Germline V lookup: CDR1 MNHNS, CDR2 SASEGT. J lost 2 bases, V lost 7 bases, and 4 bases had no gene match. This chain's CDR3 is CASIRDRVTDTQYF. DNA for the CDR3: TGTGCCAGCATTCGGGACAGGGTCACAGATACGCAGTATTTT.

V usage is TRBV27 and J usage is TRBJ2-3, with 8 bases matching TRBD2. V lost 5 bases to trimming and J lost 4 bases; unmatched junction nucleotides: 11. There are 16 residues in the CDR3. Looked up from germline, CDR1 is MNHEY and CDR2 is SMNVEV (reference sequence). CDR3: CASSPAGTRYPDTQYF. The CDR3 nucleotides read TGTGCCAGCAGTCCGGCCGGGACTAGGTACCCAGATACGCAGTATTTT.

The rearrangement uses TRBV7-3 and TRBJ2-1, with TRBD2 identical over 13 bases. The germline V gene has CDR1 SGHTA and CDR2 FQGTGA. This CDR3 has 15 residues. V trimming: 3 bases; J trimming: 5 bases; junction bases outside the gene matches: 1. The CDR3 DNA reads as TGTGCCAGCAGCTTTGGGACTAGCGGGGACAATGAGCAGTTCTTC. It yields the protein CASSFGTSGDNEQFF.

This chain's CDR3 is CASSLRTGAYEQYF. CDR3 coding DNA: TGTGCCAGCAGCTTACGGACAGGAGCCTACGAGCAGTACTTC. This chain links TRBV7-2 with TRBJ2-7; TRBD1 aligns across 7 bases. The trim removed 2 bases at V and 2 bases at J, leaving 3 bases unmatched. CDR1 SGHTA and CDR2 FQGNSA come from the germline V gene. CDR3 length: 14 residues. Using reference TRBV7-2 and TRBJ2-7 for the parts outside the CDR3, the full variable domain is GAGVSQSPSNKVTEKGKDVELRCDPISGHTALYWYRQSLGQGLEFLIYFQGNSAPDKSGLPSDRFSAERTGGSVSTLTIQRTQQEDSAVYLCASSLRTGAYEQYFGPGTRLTVT.

This clone was detected many times. This sequence joins TRBV7-9 and TRBJ2-2; 7 bases align to TRBD2. Germline V gene sequence: CDR1 SEHNR, CDR2 FQNEAQ (reference sequence). Trimming at V came to 5 bases and at J to 3 bases, leaving 6 bases not matched to a gene. CDR3 length equals 15 residues. This CDR3 reads CASSPLGGDTGELFF. The CDR3 DNA reads as TGTGCCAGCAGCCCTCTTGGGGGGGACACCGGGGAGCTGTTTTTT.

Concerning this clone itself: The junction and the germline gene differ at one end; a read error may be behind it. The rearrangement uses TRBV27 and TRBJ2-6; the D gene is possibly TRBD1 (5 bases). This CDR3 spans 14 amino acids. Germline lookup yields CDR1 MNHEY and CDR2 SMNVEV (reference sequence). CDR3 amino acids: CASSRLAGANGLTF. Written as DNA, the CDR3 is TGTGCCAGCAGTCGGTTAGCTGGGGCCAACGGCCTGACTTTC.

The chain joins TRBV18 to TRBJ1-5; no clear D. Germline values: CDR1 KGHSH, CDR2 LQKENI. V was shortened by 1 base and J by 6 bases, with 13 bases between the two germline ends. The CDR3 is 15 amino acids. CDR3 nucleotides: TGTGCCAGCTCACCACAGTCGGGTTCGGGTCAGCCCCAGCATTTT. This translates into CASSPQSGSGQPQHF.

The J gene is TRBJ1-5, the V gene TRBV28; D gene uncertain. V was cut by 4 bases and J by 10 bases, with 8 bases left in between. Germline V gives CDR1 MDHEN, CDR2 SYDVKM. The CDR3 contains 11 residues. This chain's CDR3 is CASSSSSPQHF. DNA of the CDR3: TGTGCCAGCAGTTCCTCCTCTCCCCAGCATTTT.

This clone appeared a single time. This chain uses TRBV7-2 with TRBJ1-5; D remains ambiguous. The length of the CDR3 is 17 residues. Trimming removed 2 bases from V and 3 bases from J, with 17 bases in between. Looked up from germline, CDR1 is SGHTA and CDR2 is FQGNSA. CDR3: CASSLTVSAAYNQPQHF. The CDR3 DNA sequence: TGTGCCAGCAGCTTAACTGTTTCTGCGGCCTACAATCAGCCCCAGCATTTT.

Notes on this clone: Sequence at one end of the junction differs from germline and may be a read error. This rearrangement joins TRBV29-1 to TRBJ1-2; 9 bases line up with TRBD1. There are 13 residues in the CDR3. The germline V gene has CDR1 SQVTM and CDR2 ANQGSEA. The CDR3 here is CSVVRQGVHMGAF. Here the CDR3 DNA reads TGCAGCGTTGTGAGACAGGGGGTGCATATGGGGGCCTTC.

The CDR3 region has the DNA TGTGCCAGCAGCTTAAGCGGGGGGGACACCGGGGAGCTGTTTTTT. Amino acids: CASSLSGGDTGELFF. This chain links TRBV11-3 with TRBJ2-2; TRBD2 aligns across 10 bases. CDR3 size: 15 residues. V was clipped by 2 bases and J by 3 bases; unmatched bases: 0. Germline assignment: CDR1 SGHNT and CDR2 YENEEA.

J is TRBJ2-1 and V is TRBV27; D is possibly TRBD1 (5 bases). V was pared by 8 bases and J by 1 base, with 15 bases between. This CDR3 contains 15 residues. Germline CDR1 and CDR2: MNHEY and SMNVEV (reference sequence). The CDR3 DNA is TGTGCCAGCCGCTTTGTAGACAGTTCCTACAATGAGCAGTTCTTC. This encodes CASRFVDSSYNEQFF.

J is TRBJ1-6 and V is TRBV4-3; D is ambiguous. The V gene lost 2 bases and the J gene lost 0 bases, with 5 bases spanning the gap. From germline, CDR1 is LGHNA and CDR2 YSLEER. There are 15 residues in the CDR3. CDR3 sequence (DNA): TGCGCCAGCAGCCAACGGAGCTCCTATAATTCACCCCTCCACTTT. Its translation: CASSQRSSYNSPLHF.

This rearrangement joins TRBV2 to TRBJ2-2; possible D gene TRBD2, 5 bases. Germline values: CDR1 SNHLY, CDR2 FYNNEI. Deletions cut 7 bases from V and 6 bases from J, with 12 bases between. The length of the CDR3 is 13 residues. The CDR3 is CASNDYPPGELFF. DNA of the CDR3: TGTGCCAGCAATGACTATCCCCCCGGGGAGCTGTTTTTT. Using reference TRBV2 and TRBJ2-2 for the parts outside the CDR3, the full variable domain is EPEVTQTPSHQVTQMGQEVILRCVPISNHLYFYWYRQILGQKVEFLVSFYNNEISEKSEIFDDQFSVERPDGSNFTLKIRSTKLEDSAMYFCASNDYPPGELFFGEGSRLTVL.